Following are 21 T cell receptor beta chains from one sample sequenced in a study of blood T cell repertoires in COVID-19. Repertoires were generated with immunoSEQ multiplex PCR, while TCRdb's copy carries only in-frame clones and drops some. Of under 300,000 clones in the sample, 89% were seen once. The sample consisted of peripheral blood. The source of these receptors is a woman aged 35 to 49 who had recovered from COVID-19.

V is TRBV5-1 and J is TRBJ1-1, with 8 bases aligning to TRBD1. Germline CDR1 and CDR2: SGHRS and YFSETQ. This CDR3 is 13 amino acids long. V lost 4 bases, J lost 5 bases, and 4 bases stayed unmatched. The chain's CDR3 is CASSAGGRTEAFF. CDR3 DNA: TGCGCCAGCAGCGCAGGGGGCCGGACTGAAGCTTTCTTT.

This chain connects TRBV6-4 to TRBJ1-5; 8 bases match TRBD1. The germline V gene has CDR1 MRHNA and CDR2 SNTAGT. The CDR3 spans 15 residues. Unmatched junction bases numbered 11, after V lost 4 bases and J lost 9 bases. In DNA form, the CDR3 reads TGTGCCAGCAGTGTATCGGACAGGGACATGGGGCCCCAGCATTTT. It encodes CASSVSDRDMGPQHF.

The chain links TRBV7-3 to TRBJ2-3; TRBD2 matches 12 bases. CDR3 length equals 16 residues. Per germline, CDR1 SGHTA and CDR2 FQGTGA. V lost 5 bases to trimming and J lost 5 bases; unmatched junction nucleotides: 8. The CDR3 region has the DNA TGTGCCAGCAGCGAGCTAGCGGGAGGGCCTCAAGATACGCAGTATTTT. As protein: CASSELAGGPQDTQYF. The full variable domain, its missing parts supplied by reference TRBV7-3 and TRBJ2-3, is GAGVSQTPSNKVTEKGKYVELRCDPISGHTALYWYRQSLGQGPEFLIYFQGTGAADDSGLPNDRFFAVRPEGSVSTLKIQRTERGDSAVYLCASSELAGGPQDTQYFGPGTRLTVL.

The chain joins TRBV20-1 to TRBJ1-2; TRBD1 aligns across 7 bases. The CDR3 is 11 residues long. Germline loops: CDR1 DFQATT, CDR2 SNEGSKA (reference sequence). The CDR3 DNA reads TGCAGCCTCGGAGGGGGCCATGGCTACACCTTC. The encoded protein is CSLGGGHGYTF.

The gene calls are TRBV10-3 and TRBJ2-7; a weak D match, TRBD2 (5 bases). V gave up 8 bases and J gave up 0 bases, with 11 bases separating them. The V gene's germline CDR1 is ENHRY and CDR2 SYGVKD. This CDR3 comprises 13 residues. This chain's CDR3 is CAIGASTSYEQYF. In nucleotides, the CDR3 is TGTGCCATCGGCGCTAGCACCTCCTACGAGCAGTACTTC.

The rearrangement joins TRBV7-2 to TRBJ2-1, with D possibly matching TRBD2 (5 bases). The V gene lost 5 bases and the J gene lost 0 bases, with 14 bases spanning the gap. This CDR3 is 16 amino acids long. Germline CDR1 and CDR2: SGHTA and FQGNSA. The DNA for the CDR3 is TGTGCCAGCAGCCCTCTCCTAGGGAGCTCCTACAATGAGCAGTTCTTC. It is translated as CASSPLLGSSYNEQFF.

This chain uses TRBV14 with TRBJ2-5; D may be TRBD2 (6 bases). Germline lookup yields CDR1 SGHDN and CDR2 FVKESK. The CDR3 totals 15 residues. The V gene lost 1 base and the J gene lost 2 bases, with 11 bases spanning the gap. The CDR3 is CASSQAPGTQETQYF. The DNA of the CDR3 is TGTGCCAGCAGCCAAGCCCCCGGGACTCAAGAGACCCAGTACTTC.

The chain's CDR3 is CAWSPGTEAFF. The DNA of the CDR3 is TGTGCCTGGAGTCCGGGCACTGAAGCTTTCTTT. This chain connects TRBV30 to TRBJ1-1; D call uncertain. Germline-derived CDR1 and CDR2 are GTSNPN and SVGIG (reference sequence). The ends were cut back, 2 bases at V and 4 bases at J, with 5 bases in the middle. CDR3 size: 11 residues. The whole variable domain, remainder taken from reference TRBV30 and TRBJ1-1, is SQTIHQWPATLVQPVGSPLSLECTVEGTSNPNLYWYRQAAGRGLQLLFYSVGIGQISSEVPQNLSASRPQDRQFILSSKKLLLSDSGFYLCAWSPGTEAFFGQGTRLTVV.

The CDR3 region has the DNA TGTGCCAGCAGTGAAACAGGGGGGAAACTGTTTTTT. Amino acids: CASSETGGKLFF. V gene TRBV6-4 combines with J gene TRBJ1-4, with 8 bases fitting TRBD1. V lost 3 bases to trimming and J lost 11 bases; unmatched junction nucleotides: 2. CDR3 length: 12 amino acids. Germline assignment: CDR1 MRHNA and CDR2 SNTAGT.

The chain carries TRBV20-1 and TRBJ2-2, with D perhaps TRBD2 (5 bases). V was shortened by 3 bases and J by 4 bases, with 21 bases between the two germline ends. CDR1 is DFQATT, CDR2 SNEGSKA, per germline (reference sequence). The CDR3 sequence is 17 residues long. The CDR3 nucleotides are TGCAGTGCTAGTCCCCCCAACTCCCGGGGTAGCACCGGGGAGCTGTTTTTT. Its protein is CSASPPNSRGSTGELFF.

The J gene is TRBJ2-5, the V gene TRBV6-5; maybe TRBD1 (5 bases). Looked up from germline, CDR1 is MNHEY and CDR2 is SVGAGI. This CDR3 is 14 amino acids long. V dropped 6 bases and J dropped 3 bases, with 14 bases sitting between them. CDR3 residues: CASSRDRLKETQYF. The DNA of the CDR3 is TGTGCCAGCAGCCGCGACAGACTGAAAGAGACCCAGTACTTC.

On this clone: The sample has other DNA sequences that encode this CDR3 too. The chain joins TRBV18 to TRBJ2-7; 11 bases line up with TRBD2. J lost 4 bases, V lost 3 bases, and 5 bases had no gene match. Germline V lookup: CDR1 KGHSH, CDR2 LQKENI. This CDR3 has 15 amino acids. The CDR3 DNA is TGTGCCAGCTCACCTCCCGGGACTAGCGGATACGAGCAGTACTTC. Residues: CASSPPGTSGYEQYF.

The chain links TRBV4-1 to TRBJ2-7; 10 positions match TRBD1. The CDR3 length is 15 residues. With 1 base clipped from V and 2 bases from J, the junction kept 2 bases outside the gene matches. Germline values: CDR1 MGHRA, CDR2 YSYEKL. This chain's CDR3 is CASSQGGQGTYEQYF. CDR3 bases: TGCGCCAGCAGCCAAGGGGGACAGGGGACCTACGAGCAGTACTTC.

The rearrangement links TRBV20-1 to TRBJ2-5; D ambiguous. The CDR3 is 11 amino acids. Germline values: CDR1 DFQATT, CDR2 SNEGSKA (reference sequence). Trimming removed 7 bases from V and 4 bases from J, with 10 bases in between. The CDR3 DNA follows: TGCAGTGTTGACCACAGAGAGACCCAGTACTTC. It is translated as CSVDHRETQYF.

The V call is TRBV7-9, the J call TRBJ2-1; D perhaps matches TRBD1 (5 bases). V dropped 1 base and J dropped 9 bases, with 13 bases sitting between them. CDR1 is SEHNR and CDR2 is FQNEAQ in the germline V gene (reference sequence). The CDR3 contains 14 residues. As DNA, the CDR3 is TGTGCCAGCAGCTTAGTTCGTGGGGCCAGTGAGCAGTTCTTC. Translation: CASSLVRGASEQFF.

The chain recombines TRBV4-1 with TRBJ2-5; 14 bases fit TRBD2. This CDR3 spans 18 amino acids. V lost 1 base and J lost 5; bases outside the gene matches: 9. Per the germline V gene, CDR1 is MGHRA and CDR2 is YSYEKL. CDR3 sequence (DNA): TGCGCCAGCAGCCAAGGGACTAGCGGGAGGAATTTAGCGGAGACCCAGTACTTC. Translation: CASSQGTSGRNLAETQYF.

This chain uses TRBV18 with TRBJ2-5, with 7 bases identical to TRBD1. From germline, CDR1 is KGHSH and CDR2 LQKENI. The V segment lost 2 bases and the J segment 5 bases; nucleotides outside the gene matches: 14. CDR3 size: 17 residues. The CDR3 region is CASSPFTSGTASETQYF. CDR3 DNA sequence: TGTGCCAGCTCACCATTTACCTCGGGGACAGCAAGCGAGACCCAGTACTTC. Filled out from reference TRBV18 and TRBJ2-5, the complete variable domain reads NAGVMQNPRHLVRRRGQEARLRCSPMKGHSHVYWYRQLPEEGLKFMVYLQKENIIDESGMPKERFSAEFPKEGPSILRIQQVVRGDSAAYFCASSPFTSGTASETQYFGPGTRLLVL.

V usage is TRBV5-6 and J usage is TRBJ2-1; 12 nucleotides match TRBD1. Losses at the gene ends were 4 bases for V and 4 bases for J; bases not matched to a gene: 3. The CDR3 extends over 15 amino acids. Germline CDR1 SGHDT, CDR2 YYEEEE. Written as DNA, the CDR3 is TGTGCCAGCAGCCCGGGACAGGGGGCGTACAATGAGCAGTTCTTC. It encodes CASSPGQGAYNEQFF.

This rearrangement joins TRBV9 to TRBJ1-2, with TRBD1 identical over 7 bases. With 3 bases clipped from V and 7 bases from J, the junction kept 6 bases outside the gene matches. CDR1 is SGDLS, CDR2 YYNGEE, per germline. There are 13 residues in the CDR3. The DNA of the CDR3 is TGTGCCAGCAGCGACAGGGGATTGAGTGGCTACACCTTC. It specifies CASSDRGLSGYTF.

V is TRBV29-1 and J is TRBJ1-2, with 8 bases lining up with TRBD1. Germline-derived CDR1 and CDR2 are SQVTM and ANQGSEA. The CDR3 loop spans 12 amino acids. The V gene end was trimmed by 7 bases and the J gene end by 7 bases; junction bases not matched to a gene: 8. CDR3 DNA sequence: TGCAGCGCCGAACGGACAGGGCGTGGCTACACCTTC. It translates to CSAERTGRGYTF.

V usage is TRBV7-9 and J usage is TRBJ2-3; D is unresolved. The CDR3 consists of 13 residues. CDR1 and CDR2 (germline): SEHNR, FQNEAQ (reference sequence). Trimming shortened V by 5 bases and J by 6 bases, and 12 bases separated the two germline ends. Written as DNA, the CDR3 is TGTGCCAGCAGCCCTATTCTGGGCGATACGCAGTATTTT. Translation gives CASSPILGDTQYF.